Below are 9 T cell receptor beta chains sequenced from a single sample in a study of cytomegalovirus exposure and HLA in healthy donors. The PCR had 60 Vbeta and 13 Jbeta primers. This table comes from immunoSEQ multiplex PCR, and its TCRdb copy is limited to in-frame clones, with some not included. Here the sample spans approximately 110,000 clones, 65% being singletons. Input material: PBMCs. The source of these receptors is a man aged 25 to 45 in good health and CMV-seropositive.

The chain carries TRBV5-4 and TRBJ2-7, with 9 nucleotides matching TRBD1. The CDR3 is 14 residues long. Germline CDR1 and CDR2: SGHNT and YYREEE (reference sequence). V was clipped by 4 bases and J by 6 bases; unmatched bases: 8. The DNA for the CDR3 is TGTGCCAGCAGCCGACAGGGGGAGCTTCGCGAGCAGTACTTC. The encoded protein is CASSRQGELREQYF.

This chain uses TRBV5-6 with TRBJ1-2; TRBD1 aligns across 7 bases. The CDR3 length is 14 residues. Unmatched junction bases numbered 8, after V lost 2 bases and J lost 7 bases. Germline V gives CDR1 SGHDT, CDR2 YYEEEE. The CDR3 coding sequence is TGTGCCAGCAGCTTCATGACAGGGCCTTTTGGCTACACCTTC. Amino acids: CASSFMTGPFGYTF.

The chain has TRBV19 and TRBJ1-5, with D perhaps TRBD1 (5 bases). The CDR3 extends over 13 amino acids. Germline CDR1 and CDR2: LNHDA and SQIVND (reference sequence). V dropped 1 base and J dropped 5 bases, with 6 bases sitting between them. CDR3 loop: CASSIGGDQPQHF. In DNA, the CDR3 is TGTGCCAGTAGTATAGGGGGGGATCAGCCCCAGCATTTT.

In this sample, this clone turned up a few times. The chain carries TRBV1 and TRBJ2-4; the table's D gene call, TRBD2, was not cross checked with the DNA. TRBV1 has pseudogene status. CDR3 length: 16 residues. Here the CDR3 DNA reads TGCACCAGCAGCCAGATAGCGGGGGGGGCCAAAAACATTCAGTACTTC. Protein: CTSSQIAGGAKNIQYF.

The chain employs TRBV29-1 and TRBJ2-7, with D possibly being TRBD2 (5 bases). The CDR3 consists of 13 residues. With 2 bases removed from V and 0 bases from J, the gap between germline ends came to 8 bases. Germline V gene data show CDR1 as SQVTM and CDR2 as ANQGSEA. The CDR3, as DNA: TGCAGCGTTGAAACGGGGTTCTCCTACGAGCAGTACTTC. It is translated as CSVETGFSYEQYF.

The V gene is TRBV18, the J gene TRBJ1-4; D is undetermined. CDR3 length: 16 amino acids. Per the germline V gene, CDR1 is KGHSH and CDR2 is LQKENI. Trimming removed 1 base from V and 5 bases from J, with 14 bases in between. Here the CDR3 reads CASSPQPILINEKLFF. The CDR3 DNA reads TGTGCCAGCTCACCACAGCCGATCCTAATAAATGAAAAACTGTTTTTT. The full variable domain, completed using reference TRBV18 and TRBJ1-4, is NAGVMQNPRHLVRRRGQEARLRCSPMKGHSHVYWYRQLPEEGLKFMVYLQKENIIDESGMPKERFSAEFPKEGPSILRIQQVVRGDSAAYFCASSPQPILINEKLFFGSGTQLSVL.

This clone appeared a few times. The genes are TRBV30 and TRBJ2-7; tentatively, D is TRBD1 (6 bases). The CDR3 is 14 amino acids. Germline V gene sequence: CDR1 GTSNPN, CDR2 SVGIG (reference sequence). The V gene lost 0 bases and the J gene lost 9 bases, with 18 bases spanning the gap. The CDR3 bases are TGTGCCTGGAGTGTACTTAGAGGGGGATTCGGGCAGTACTTC. Residues: CAWSVLRGGFGQYF.

J is TRBJ2-5 and V is TRBV6-5; the D is unclear. Germline loops: CDR1 MNHEY, CDR2 SVGAGI. This CDR3 is built from 16 residues. V was cut by 2 bases and J by 5 bases, with 18 bases left in between. CDR3 sequence (DNA): TGTGCCAGCAGTTACGCTCAATACTACAAACGGGAGACCCAGTACTTC. It is translated as CASSYAQYYKRETQYF.

CDR3 DNA: TGTGCCAGCAGTCCTGAGATCCGTGCCGGAAACACCATATATTTT. Translated, it gives CASSPEIRAGNTIYF. This rearrangement joins TRBV6-5 to TRBJ1-3; D remains ambiguous. Germline CDR1 MNHEY, CDR2 SVGAGI. The V end lost 5 bases, the J end lost 4 bases, and 15 bases lay between the germline ends. This CDR3 contains 15 residues.